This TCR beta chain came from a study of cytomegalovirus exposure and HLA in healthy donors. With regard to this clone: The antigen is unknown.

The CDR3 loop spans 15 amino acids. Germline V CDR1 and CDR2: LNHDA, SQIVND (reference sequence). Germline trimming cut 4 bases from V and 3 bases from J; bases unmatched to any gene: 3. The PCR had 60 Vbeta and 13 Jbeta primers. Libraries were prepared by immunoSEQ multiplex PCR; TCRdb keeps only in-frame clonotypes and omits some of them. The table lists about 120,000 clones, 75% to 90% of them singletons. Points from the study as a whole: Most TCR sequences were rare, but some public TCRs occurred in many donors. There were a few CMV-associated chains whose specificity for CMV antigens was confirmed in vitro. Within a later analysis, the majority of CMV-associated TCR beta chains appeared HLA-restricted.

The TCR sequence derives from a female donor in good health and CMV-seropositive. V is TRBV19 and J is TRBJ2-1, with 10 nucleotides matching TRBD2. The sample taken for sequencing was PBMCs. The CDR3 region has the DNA TGTGCCAGTAGTACCCAGCGGGGGGGCTACAATGAGCAGTTCTTC. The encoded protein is CASSTQRGGYNEQFF.